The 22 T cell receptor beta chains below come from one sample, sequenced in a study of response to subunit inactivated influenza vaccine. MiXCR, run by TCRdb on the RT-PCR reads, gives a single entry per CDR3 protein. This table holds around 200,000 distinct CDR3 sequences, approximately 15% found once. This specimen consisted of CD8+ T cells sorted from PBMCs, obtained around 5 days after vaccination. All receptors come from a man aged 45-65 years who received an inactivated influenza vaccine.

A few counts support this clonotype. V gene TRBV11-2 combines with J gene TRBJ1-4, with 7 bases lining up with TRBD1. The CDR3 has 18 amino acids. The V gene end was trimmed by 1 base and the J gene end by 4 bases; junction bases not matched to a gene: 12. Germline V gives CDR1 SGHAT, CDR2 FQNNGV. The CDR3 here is CASSLGPGQTPNNEKLFF. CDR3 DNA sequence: TGTGCCAGCAGCTTAGGACCGGGACAGACACCTAATAATGAAAAACTGTTTTTT. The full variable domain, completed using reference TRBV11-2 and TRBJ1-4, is EAGVAQSPRYKIIEKRQSVAFWCNPISGHATLYWYQQILGQGPKLLIQFQNNGVVDDSQLPKDRFSAERLKGVDSTLKIQPAKLEDSAVYLCASSLGPGQTPNNEKLFFGSGTQLSVL.

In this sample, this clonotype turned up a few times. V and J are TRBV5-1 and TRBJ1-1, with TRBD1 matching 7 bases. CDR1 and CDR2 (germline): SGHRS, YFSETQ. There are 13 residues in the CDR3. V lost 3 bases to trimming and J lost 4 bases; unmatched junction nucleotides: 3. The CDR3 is CASSWPGGTEAFF. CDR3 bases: TGCGCCAGCAGCTGGCCAGGGGGCACTGAAGCTTTCTTT.

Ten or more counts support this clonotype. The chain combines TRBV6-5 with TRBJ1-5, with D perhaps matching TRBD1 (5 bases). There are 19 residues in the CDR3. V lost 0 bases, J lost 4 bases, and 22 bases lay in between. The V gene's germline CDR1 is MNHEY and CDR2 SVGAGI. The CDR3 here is CASSYSSGDRTLYNQPQHF. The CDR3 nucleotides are TGTGCCAGCAGTTACTCTTCGGGCGATAGGACACTTTATAATCAGCCCCAGCATTTT.

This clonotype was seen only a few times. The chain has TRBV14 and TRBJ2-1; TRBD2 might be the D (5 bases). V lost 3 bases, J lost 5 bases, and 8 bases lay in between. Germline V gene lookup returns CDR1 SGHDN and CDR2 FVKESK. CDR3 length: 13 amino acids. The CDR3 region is CASSHGGNNEQFF. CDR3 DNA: TGTGCCAGCAGCCACGGAGGAAACAATGAGCAGTTCTTC.

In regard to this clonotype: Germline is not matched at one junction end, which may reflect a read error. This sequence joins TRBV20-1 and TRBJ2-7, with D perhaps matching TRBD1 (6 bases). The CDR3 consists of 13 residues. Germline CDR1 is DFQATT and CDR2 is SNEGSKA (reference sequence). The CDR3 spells CSATEDSYYEQYF. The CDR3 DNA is TGCAGCGCTACGGAGGACAGTTACTACGAGCAGTACTTC.

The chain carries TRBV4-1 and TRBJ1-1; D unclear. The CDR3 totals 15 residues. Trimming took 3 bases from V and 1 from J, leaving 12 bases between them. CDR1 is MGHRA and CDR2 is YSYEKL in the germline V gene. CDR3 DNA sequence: TGCGCCAGCAGCCACGAAGAAGGACGGAACACTGAAGCTTTCTTT. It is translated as CASSHEEGRNTEAFF.

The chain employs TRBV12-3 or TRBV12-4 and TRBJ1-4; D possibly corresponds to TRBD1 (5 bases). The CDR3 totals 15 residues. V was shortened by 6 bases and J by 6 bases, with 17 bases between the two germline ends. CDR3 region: CASSRVAQEDEKLFF. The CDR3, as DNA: TGTGCCAGCAGCCGCGTGGCACAGGAGGATGAAAAACTGTTTTTT.

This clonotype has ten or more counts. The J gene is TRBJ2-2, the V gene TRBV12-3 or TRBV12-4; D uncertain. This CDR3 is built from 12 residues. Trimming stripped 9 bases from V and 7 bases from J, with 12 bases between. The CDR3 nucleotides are TGTGCCAGTCTTAGGTGGGGCGGGGAGCTGTTTTTT. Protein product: CASLRWGGELFF.

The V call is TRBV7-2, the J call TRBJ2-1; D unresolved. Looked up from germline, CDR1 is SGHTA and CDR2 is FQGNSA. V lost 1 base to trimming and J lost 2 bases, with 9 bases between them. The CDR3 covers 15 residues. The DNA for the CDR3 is TGTGCCAGCAGCTTAGTGGCAGGCACCTACAATGAGCAGTTCTTC. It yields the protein CASSLVAGTYNEQFF.

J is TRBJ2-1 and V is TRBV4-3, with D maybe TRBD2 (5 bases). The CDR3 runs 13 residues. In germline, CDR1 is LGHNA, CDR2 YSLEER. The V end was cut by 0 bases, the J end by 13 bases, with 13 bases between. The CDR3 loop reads CASSQDILAKQFF. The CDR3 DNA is TGCGCCAGCAGCCAAGATATCCTAGCTAAACAGTTCTTC.

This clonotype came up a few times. Here the CDR3 DNA reads TGCGCCAGCAGAGTAGCGGGAGGGAACACCGGGGAGCTGTTTTTT. Residues: CASRVAGGNTGELFF. The chain combines TRBV10-1 with TRBJ2-2, with 10 positions matching TRBD2. The CDR3 is 15 amino acids. The ends lost 6 bases at V and 1 base at J; junction bases unmatched: 2. Germline CDR1 is WNHNN and CDR2 is SYGVQD (reference sequence).

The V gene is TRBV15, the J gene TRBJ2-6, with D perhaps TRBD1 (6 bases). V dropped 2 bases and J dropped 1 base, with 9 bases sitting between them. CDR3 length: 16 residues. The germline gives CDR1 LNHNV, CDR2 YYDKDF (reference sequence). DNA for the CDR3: TGTGCCACCAGCAGACCTCAGGGGTCTGGGGCCAACGTCCTGACTTTC. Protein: CATSRPQGSGANVLTF.

This chain's CDR3 is CSARDYGTPNTEAFF. The CDR3 DNA is TGCAGTGCTAGAGACTACGGGACCCCGAACACTGAAGCTTTCTTT. This chain uses TRBV20-1 with TRBJ1-1, with a possible D match to TRBD1 (5 bases). In germline, CDR1 is DFQATT, CDR2 SNEGSKA (reference sequence). V was pared by 0 bases and J by 1 base, with 12 bases between. CDR3 size: 15 residues.

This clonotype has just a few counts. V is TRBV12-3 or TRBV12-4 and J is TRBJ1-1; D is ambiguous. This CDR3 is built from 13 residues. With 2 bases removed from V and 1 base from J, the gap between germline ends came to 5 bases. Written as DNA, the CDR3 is TGTGCCAGCAGTTTAAGCCAGAACACTGAAGCTTTCTTT. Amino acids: CASSLSQNTEAFF.

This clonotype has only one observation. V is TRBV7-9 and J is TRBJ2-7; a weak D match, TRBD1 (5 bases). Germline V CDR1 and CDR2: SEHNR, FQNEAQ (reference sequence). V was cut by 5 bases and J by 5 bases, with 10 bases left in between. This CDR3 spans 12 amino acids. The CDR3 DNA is TGTGCCAGCAGCGGTGACAGACACGAGCAGTACTTC. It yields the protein CASSGDRHEQYF.

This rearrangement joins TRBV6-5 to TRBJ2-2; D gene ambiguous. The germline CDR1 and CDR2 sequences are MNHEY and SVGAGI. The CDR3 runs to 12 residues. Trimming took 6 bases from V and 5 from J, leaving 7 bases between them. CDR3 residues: CASSALTGELFF. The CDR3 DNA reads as TGTGCCAGCAGCGCCTTGACCGGGGAGCTGTTTTTT.

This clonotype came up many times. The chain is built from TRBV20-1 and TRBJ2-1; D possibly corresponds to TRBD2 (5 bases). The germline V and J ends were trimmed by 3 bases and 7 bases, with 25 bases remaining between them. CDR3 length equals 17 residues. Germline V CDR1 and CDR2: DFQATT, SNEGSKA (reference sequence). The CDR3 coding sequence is TGCAGTGCTAGCACCTTCTTGGGTCAGGAGGTTTGGAATGAGCAGTTCTTC. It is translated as CSASTFLGQEVWNEQFF.

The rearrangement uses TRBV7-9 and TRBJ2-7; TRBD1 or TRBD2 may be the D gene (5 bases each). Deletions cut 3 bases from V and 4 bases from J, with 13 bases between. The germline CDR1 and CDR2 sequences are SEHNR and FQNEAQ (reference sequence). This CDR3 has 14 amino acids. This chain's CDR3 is CASSLYGTHYEQYF. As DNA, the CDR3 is TGTGCCAGCAGCTTGTACGGGACGCATTACGAGCAGTACTTC.

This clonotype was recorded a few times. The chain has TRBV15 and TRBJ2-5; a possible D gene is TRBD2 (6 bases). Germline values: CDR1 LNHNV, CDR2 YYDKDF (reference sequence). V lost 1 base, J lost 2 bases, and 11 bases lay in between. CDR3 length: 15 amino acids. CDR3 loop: CATSRVYGGQETQYF. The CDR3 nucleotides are TGTGCCACCAGCAGAGTATACGGGGGTCAAGAGACCCAGTACTTC.

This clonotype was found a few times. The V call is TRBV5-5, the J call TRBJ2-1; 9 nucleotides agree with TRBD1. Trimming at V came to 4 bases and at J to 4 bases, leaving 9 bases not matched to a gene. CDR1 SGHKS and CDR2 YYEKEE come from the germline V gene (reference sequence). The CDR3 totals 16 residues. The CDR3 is CASSPRDRVVYNEQFF. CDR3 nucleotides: TGTGCCAGCAGCCCCCGGGACAGGGTGGTGTACAATGAGCAGTTCTTC.

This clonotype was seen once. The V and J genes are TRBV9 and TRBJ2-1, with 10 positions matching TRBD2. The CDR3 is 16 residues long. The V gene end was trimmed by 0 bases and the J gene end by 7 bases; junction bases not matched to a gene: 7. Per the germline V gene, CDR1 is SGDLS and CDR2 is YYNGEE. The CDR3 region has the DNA TGTGCCAGCAGCGTAGTATCTAGCGGGAGTATGAATGAGCAGTTCTTC. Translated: CASSVVSSGSMNEQFF.

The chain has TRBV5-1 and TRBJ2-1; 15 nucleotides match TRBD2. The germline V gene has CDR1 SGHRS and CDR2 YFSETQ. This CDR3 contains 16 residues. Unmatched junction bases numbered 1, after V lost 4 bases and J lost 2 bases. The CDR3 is CASSRTSGGAYNEQFF. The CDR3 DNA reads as TGCGCCAGCAGCCGGACTAGCGGGGGGGCCTACAATGAGCAGTTCTTC.